This paragraph reports one T cell receptor (beta chain). Antigen: not known. This entry comes from a study of T cell repertoires in cytomegalovirus infection. Study-level information: Through public TCR beta signatures, both CMV infection and matching HLA type were indicated.

General study points: It was HLA-C-restricted CMV-specific TCR beta clonotypes that dominated the response ex vivo. Carriers of CMV plus the relevant HLA were identified by cumulative public TCR beta family frequency.

The V and J ends lost 4 bases and 5 bases, in that order; junction bases with no gene match: 8. CDR3 length: 14 amino acids. Germline-derived CDR1 and CDR2 are SGHKS and YYEKEE (reference sequence). TCRdb independently ran MiXCR on the reads; one entry per CDR3 protein. Of 350,000 to 500,000 distinct CDR3 sequences in the sample, approximately 33% are singletons; the top ten hold around 13%. This clonotype was sampled from a human donor in good health (CMV status not recorded). Some clones in this sample may be carry-over from other donors' samples. The sequencing sample was made of PBMCs. The rearrangement uses TRBV5-5 and TRBJ2-5, with 7 bases identical to TRBD1. The CDR3: CASSPGTVGETQYF. CDR3 in DNA: TGTGCCAGCAGCCCAGGGACAGTAGGGGAGACCCAGTACTTC.